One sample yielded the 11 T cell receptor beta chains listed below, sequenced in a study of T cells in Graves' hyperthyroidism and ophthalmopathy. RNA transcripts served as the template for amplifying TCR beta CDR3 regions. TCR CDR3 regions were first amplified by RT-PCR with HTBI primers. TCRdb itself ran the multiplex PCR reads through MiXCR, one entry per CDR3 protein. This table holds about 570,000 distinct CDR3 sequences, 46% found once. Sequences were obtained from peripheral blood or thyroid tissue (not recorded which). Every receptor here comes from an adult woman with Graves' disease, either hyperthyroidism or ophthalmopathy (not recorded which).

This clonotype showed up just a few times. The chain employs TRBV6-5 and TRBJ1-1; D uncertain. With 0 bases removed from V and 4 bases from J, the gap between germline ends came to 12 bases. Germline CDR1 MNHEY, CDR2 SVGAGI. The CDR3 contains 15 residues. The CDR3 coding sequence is TGTGCCAGCAGTTACTCGGGGTGGGTTTCCACTGAAGCTTTCTTT. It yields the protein CASSYSGWVSTEAFF.

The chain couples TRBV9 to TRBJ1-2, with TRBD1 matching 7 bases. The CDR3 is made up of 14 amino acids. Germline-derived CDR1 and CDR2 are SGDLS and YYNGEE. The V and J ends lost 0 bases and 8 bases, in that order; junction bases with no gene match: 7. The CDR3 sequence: CASSVDAGGKGYTF. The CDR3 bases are TGTGCCAGCAGCGTAGATGCAGGGGGAAAGGGCTACACCTTC. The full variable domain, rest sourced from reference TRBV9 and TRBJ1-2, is DSGVTQTPKHLITATGQRVTLRCSPRSGDLSVYWYQQSLDQGLQFLIQYYNGEERAKGNILERFSAQQFPDLHSELNLSSLELGDSALYFCASSVDAGGKGYTFGSGTRLTVV.

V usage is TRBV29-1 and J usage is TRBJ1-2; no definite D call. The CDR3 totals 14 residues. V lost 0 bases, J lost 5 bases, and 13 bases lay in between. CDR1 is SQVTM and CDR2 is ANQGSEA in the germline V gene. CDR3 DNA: TGCAGCGTTGAAGATGCTCGGGGAGGGTATGGCTACACCTTC. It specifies CSVEDARGGYGYTF.

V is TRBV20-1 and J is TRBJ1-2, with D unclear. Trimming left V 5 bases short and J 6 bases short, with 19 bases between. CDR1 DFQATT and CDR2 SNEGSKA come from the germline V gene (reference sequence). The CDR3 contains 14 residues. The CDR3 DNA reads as TGCAGTGCTGGAGGCCTTGGTCGGGCCCATGGCTACACCTTC. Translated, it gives CSAGGLGRAHGYTF.

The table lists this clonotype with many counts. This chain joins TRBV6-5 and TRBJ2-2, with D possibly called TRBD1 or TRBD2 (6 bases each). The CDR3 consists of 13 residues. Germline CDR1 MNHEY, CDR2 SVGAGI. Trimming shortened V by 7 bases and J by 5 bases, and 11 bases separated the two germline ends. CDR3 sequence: CASKTRGTGELFF. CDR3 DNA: TGTGCCAGCAAGACTAGGGGGACCGGGGAGCTGTTTTTT.

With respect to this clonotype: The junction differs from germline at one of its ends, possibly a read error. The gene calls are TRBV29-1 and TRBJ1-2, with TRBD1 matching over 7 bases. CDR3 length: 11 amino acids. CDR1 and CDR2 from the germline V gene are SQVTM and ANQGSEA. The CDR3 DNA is TGTGCCTCACAGGGGAACTATGGCTACACCTTC. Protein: CASQGNYGYTF.

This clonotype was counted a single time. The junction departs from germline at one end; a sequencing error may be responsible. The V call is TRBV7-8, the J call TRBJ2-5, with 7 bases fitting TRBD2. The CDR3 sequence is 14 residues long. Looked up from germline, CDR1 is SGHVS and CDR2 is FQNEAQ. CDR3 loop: CASSLALAGADVDF. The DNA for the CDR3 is TGTGCCAGCAGCTTAGCGCTCGCGGGAGCTGATGTGGACTTC.

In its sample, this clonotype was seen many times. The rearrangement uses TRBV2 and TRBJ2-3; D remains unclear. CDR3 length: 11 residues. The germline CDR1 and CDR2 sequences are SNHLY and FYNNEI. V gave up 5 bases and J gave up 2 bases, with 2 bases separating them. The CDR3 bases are TGTGCCAGCAGTCCCACAGATACGCAGTATTTT. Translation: CASSPTDTQYF.

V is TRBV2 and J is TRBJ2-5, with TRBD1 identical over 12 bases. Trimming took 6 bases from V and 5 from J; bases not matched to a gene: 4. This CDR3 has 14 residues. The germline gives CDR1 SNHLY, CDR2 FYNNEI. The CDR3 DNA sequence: TGTGCCAGCAGGGGGACAGGGGGCGCGGAGACCCAGTACTTC. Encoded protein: CASRGTGGAETQYF. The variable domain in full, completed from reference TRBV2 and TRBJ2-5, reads EPEVTQTPSHQVTQMGQEVILRCVPISNHLYFYWYRQILGQKVEFLVSFYNNEISEKSEIFDDQFSVERPDGSNFTLKIRSTKLEDSAMYFCASRGTGGAETQYFGPGTRLLVL.

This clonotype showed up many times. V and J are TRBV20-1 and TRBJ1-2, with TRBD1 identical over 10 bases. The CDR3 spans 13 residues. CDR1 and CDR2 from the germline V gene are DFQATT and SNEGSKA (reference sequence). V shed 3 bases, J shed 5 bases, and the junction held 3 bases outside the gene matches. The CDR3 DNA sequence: TGCAGTGCTAGGACAGGGGGCGAATATGGCTACACCTTC. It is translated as CSARTGGEYGYTF.

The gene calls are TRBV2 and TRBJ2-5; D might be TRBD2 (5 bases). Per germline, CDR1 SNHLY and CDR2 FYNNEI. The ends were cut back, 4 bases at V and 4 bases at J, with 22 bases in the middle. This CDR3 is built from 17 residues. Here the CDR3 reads CASSARAADLGGETQYF. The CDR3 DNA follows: TGTGCCAGCAGTGCTAGAGCGGCAGACCTAGGCGGAGAGACCCAGTACTTC.